The sequence of this T cell receptor (beta chain) was determined in a study of T-cell memory formation after mild COVID-19. Findings and caveats of the study: CD4/CD8 balance held among clones contracting day 15 to 85, and later expanders leaned CD4+.

The V gene's germline CDR1 is SEHNR and CDR2 FQNEAQ (reference sequence). This CDR3 is 14 amino acids long. Trimming removed 2 bases from V and 2 bases from J, with 7 bases in between. TCRdb re-called the 5' RACE reads with MiXCR, one entry per CDR3 protein. Among around 200,000 distinct CDR3 sequences, about a fifth were seen once, and the ten largest hold 23%. Comment on this clonotype: The antigen is undetermined.

The clonotype originates from an adult woman who had mild COVID-19 (a few samples of this study predate the infection). Cell type and time point are not known. Sequencing input: PBMCs or a T cell subset sorted from them (not recorded which). V usage is TRBV7-9 and J usage is TRBJ1-3; D perhaps matches TRBD1 (6 bases). CDR3 nucleotide sequence: TGTGCCAGCAGCTTACACAGGGCTGGAAACACCATATATTTT. Amino acid sequence: CASSLHRAGNTIYF.